This TCR beta chain was recorded in a study of radiotherapy plus CTLA-4 blockade in lung cancer. Overall study results and limits: After treatment with radiotherapy plus ipilimumab, TCR clones that came from the tumor expanded in blood. Early clone dynamics of blood T cells, plus interferon-beta, reportedly predicted response best.

Those patients who had chemo-refractory metastatic non-small-cell lung cancer were given focal radiation along with CTLA-4 blockade through ipilimumab. This CDR3 comprises 15 residues. In germline, CDR1 is MNHNS, CDR2 SASEGT. In regard to this clone: Its antigen is not known.

This table comes from immunoSEQ multiplex PCR, and its TCRdb copy is limited to in-frame clones, with some not included. The table has 110,000 or so clones, about four fifths seen once; the top ten hold approximately 5.5%. Sample: peripheral blood, taken from a patient treated with radiotherapy plus ipilimumab. The source is a human donor with non-small cell lung cancer who had a partial response to radiotherapy plus ipilimumab. The chain links TRBV6-1 to TRBJ2-5; TRBD2 aligns across 9 bases. The J call may be incorrect, as the DNA end agrees better with TRBJ2-7. The CDR3 DNA is TGTGCCAGCATCCGGCTCGCGGGAGGGCCCAACGAGCAGTACTTC. The encoded protein is CASIRLAGGPNEQYF.